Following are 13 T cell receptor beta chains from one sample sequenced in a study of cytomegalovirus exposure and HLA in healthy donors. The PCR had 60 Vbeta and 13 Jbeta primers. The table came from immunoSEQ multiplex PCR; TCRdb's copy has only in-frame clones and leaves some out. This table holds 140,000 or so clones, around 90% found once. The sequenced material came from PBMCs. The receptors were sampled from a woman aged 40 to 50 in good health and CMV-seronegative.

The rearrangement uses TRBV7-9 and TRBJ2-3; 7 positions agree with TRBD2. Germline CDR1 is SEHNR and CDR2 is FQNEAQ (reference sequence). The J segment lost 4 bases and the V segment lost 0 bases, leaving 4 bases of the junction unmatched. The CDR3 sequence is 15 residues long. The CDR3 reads CASSLAGGSADTQYF. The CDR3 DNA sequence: TGTGCCAGCAGCTTAGCTGGCGGGAGTGCAGATACGCAGTATTTT.

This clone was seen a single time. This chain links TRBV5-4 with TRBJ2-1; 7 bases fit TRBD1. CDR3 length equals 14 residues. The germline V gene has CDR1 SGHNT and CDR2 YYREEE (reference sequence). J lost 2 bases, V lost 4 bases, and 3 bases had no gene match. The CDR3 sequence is CASSDGTAYNEQFF. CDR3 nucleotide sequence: TGTGCCAGCAGCGATGGGACAGCCTACAATGAGCAGTTCTTC.

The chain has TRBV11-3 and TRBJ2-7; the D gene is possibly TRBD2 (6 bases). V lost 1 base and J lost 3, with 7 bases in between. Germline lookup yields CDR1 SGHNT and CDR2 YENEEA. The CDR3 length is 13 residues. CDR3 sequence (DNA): TGTGCCAGCAGCTTAGTGGGGGGCTACGAGCAGTACTTC. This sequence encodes CASSLVGGYEQYF.

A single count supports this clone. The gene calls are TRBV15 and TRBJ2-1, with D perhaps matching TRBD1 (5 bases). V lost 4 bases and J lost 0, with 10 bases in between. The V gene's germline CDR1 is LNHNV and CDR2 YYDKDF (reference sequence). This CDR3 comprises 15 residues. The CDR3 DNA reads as TGTGCCACCAGCATCGACAGTGGCTCCTACAATGAGCAGTTCTTC. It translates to CATSIDSGSYNEQFF.

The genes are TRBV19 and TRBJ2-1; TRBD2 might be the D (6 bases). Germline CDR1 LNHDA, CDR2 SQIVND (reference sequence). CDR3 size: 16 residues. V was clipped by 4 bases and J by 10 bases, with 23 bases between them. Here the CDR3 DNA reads TGTGCCAGTAGTAACTTCCCGGGACTCCCACCGAGGGAGCAGTTCTTC. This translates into CASSNFPGLPPREQFF.

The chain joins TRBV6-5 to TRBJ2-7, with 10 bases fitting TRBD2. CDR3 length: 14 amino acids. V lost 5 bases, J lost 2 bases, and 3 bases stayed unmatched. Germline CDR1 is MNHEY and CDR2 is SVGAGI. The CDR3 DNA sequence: TGTGCCAGCAGTCCTAGCGGGAGACCCTACGAGCAGTACTTC. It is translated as CASSPSGRPYEQYF.

CDR3 sequence (DNA): TGCAGCGCCTCCGGGACAGGGGGTTCTTGGGGCACAGATACGCAGTATTTT. Translation gives CSASGTGGSWGTDTQYF. This rearrangement joins TRBV29-1 to TRBJ2-3; 11 nucleotides line up with TRBD1. This CDR3 has 17 residues. CDR1 is SQVTM and CDR2 is ANQGSEA in the germline V gene. With V trimmed by 7 bases and J by 1 base, 13 bases remained unmatched.

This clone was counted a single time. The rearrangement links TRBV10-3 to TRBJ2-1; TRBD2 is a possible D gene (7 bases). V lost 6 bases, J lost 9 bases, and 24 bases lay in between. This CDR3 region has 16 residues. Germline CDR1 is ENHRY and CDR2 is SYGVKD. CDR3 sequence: CAIRDSGAPAPGEQFF. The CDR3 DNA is TGTGCCATCAGGGACAGCGGGGCCCCAGCTCCCGGTGAGCAGTTCTTC.

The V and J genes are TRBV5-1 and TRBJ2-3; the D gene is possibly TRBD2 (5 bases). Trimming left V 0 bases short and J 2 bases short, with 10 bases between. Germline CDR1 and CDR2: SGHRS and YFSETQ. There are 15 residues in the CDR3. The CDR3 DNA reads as TGCGCCAGCAGCTTGGACAGCGGAGACACAGATACGCAGTATTTT. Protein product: CASSLDSGDTDTQYF.

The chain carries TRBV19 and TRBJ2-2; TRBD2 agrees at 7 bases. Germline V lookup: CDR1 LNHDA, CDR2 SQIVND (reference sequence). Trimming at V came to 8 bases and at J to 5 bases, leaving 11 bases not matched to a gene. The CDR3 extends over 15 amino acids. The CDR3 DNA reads TGTGCCAGTGGTTATGGCGGGAGAGGTACCGGGGAGCTGTTTTTT. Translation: CASGYGGRGTGELFF.

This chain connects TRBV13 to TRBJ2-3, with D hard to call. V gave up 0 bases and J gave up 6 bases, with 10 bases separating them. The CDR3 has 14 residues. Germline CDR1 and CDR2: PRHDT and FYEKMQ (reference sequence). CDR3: CASSLGLPADTQYF. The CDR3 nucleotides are TGTGCCAGCAGCTTAGGTCTCCCAGCGGATACGCAGTATTTT.

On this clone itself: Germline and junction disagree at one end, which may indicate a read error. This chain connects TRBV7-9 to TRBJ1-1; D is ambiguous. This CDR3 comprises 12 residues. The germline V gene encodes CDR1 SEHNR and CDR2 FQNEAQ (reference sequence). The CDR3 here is CSSSFASIEAFF. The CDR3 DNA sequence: TGTTCCAGCAGCTTTGCTAGTATTGAAGCTTTCTTT.

This CDR3 is CASSSHGGSSYNEQFF. CDR3 coding DNA: TGCGCCAGCAGCTCCCACGGAGGGAGCTCCTACAATGAGCAGTTCTTC. This chain links TRBV5-1 with TRBJ2-1; maybe TRBD2 (6 bases). This CDR3 comprises 16 residues. The V end was cut by 3 bases, the J end by 0 bases, with 13 bases between. The germline CDR1 and CDR2 sequences are SGHRS and YFSETQ.